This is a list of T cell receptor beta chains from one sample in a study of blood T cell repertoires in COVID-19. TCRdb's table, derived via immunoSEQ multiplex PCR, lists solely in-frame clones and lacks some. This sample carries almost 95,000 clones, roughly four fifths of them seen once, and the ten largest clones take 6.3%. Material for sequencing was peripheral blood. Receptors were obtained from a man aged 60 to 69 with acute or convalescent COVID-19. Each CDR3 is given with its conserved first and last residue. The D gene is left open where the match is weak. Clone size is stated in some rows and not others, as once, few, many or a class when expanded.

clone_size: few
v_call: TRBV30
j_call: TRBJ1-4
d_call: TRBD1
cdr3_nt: TGTGCCTGGAGTGTACGGCCGGGACAGGTCATAGAAAAACTGTTTTTT
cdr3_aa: CAWSVRPGQVIEKLFF

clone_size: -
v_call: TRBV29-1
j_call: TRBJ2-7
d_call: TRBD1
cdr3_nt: TGCAGCGTTGGACAGGGGCTGTCCTACGAGCAGTACTTC
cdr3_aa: CSVGQGLSYEQYF

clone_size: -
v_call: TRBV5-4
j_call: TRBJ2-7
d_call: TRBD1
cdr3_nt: TGTGCCAGCAGCCCGGACAGGGGCCCTTCCTACGAGCAGTACTTC
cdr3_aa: CASSPDRGPSYEQYF

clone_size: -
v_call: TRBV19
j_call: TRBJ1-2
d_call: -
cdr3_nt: TGTGCCAGTAGTACCCCAAGAGGGCTTGATGGCTACACCTTC
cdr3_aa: CASSTPRGLDGYTF

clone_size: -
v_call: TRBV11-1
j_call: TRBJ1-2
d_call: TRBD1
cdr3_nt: TGTGCCAGCAGCCCAGGGACAGGGCACCTCGATGGCTACACCTTC
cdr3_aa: CASSPGTGHLDGYTF

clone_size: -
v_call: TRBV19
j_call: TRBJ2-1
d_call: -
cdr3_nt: TGTGCCAGTAGTATCCAGTCCAGTGAGCAGTTCTTC
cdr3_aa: CASSIQSSEQFF

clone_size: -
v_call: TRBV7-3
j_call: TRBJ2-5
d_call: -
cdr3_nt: TGTGCCAGCAGCTTAAAGGGGGGGCCGTCCGGAGAGACCCAGTACTTC
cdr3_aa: CASSLKGGPSGETQYF

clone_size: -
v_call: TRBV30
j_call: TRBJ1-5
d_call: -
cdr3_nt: TGTGCCTGGAGTGCCGGACACGGACGTATAAGCAATCAGCCCCAGCATTTT
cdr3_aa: CAWSAGHGRISNQPQHF

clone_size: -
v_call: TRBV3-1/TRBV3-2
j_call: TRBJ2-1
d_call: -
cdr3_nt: TGTGCCAGCAGCCGTCCTAGCGTCTCCTACAATGAGCAGTTCTTC
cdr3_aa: CASSRPSVSYNEQFF

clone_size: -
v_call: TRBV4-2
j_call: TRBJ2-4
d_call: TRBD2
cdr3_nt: TGTGCCAGCAGCCAAGAAGAAACCAGCGGGGGTCCTAAAAACATTCAGTACTTC
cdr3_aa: CASSQEETSGGPKNIQYF

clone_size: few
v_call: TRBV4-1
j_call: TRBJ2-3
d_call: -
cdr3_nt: TGCGCCAGCAGCCAAGATCCCGCGGGGTCTAGCACAGATACGCAGTATTTT
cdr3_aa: CASSQDPAGSSTDTQYF

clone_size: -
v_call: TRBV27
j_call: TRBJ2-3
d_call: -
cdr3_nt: TGTGCCAGCAGCTACAGGGGGGGGACAGATACGCAGTATTTT
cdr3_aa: CASSYRGGTDTQYF

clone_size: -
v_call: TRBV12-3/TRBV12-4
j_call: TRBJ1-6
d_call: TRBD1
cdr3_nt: TGTGCCAGCAGTTTTTCAGGGGGCACACCCCTCCACTTT
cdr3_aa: CASSFSGGTPLHF

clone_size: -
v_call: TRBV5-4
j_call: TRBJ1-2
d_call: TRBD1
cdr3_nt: TGTGCCAGCAGCCCTGGACAGGATGTCTATGGCTACACCTTC
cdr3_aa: CASSPGQDVYGYTF

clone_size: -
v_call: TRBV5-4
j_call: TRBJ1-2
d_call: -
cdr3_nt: TGTGCCAGCAGTTCCGGGACACACGGATTGGGATATGGCTACACCTTC
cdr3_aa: CASSSGTHGLGYGYTF

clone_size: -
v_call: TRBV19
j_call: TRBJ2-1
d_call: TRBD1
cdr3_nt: TGTGCCAGTCAAGGGACAGGGGATTACAATGAGCAGTTCTTC
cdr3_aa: CASQGTGDYNEQFF

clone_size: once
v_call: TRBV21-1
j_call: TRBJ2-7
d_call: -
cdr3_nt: TGTGCCAGCAGCACTCTCCGACAGGAGGACTACGAGCAGTACTTC
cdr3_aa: CASSTLRQEDYEQYF

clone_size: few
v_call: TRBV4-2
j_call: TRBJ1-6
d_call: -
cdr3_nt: TGTGCCAGCAGCCAACTATTCCGGGATTCACCCCTCCACTTT
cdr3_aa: CASSQLFRDSPLHF

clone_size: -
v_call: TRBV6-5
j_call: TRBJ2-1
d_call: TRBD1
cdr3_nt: TGTGCCAGCACCCCAGGGGGAGTTAACAATGAGCAGTTCTTC
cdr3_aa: CASTPGGVNNEQFF

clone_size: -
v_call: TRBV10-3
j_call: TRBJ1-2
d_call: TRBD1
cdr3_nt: TGTGCCATCAGTGAGTCGAGAGGGCCAGGGGGTTCGTCCGGTGGCTACACCTTC
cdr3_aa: CAISESRGPGGSSGGYTF

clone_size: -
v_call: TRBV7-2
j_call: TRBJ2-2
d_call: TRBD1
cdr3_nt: TGTGCCAGCAGCAGAGGGGGACAGGGAGGCACCGGGGAGCTGTTTTTT
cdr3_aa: CASSRGGQGGTGELFF

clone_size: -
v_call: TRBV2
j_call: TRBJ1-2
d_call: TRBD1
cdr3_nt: TGTGCCAGCAGTACCACCGGACAGGGTTGGAGCTACACCTTC
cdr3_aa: CASSTTGQGWSYTF

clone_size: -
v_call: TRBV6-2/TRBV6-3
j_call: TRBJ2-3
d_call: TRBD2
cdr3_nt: TGTGCCAGCAGCTCCTGGACTAGCGGGGGAGCAGATACGCAGTATTTT
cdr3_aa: CASSSWTSGGADTQYF

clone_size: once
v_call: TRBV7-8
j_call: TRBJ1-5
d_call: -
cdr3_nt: TGTGCCAGCAGCTTACAGGGAAACAATCAGCCCCAGCATTTT
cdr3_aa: CASSLQGNNQPQHF

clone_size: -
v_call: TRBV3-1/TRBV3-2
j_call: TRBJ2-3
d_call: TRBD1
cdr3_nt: TGTGCCAGCAGCCAAGACCGGACAGGTACGCAGTATTTT
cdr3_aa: CASSQDRTGTQYF

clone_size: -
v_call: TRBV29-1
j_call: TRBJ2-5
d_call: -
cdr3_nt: TGCAGCGTACAACAGGGCAGCGAGACCCAGTACTTC
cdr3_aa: CSVQQGSETQYF